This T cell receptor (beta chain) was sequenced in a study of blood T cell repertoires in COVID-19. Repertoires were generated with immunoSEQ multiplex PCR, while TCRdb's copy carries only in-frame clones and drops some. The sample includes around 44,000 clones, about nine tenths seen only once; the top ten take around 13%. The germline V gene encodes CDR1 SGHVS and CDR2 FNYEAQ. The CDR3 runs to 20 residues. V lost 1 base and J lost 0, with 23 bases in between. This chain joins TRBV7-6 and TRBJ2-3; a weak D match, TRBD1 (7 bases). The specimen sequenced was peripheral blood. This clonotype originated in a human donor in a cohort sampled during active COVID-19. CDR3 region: CASSLEAGGVLATSTDTQYF. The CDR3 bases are TGTGCCAGCAGCTTAGAGGCAGGGGGTGTCCTAGCGACTAGCACAGATACGCAGTATTTT.